These T cell receptor beta chains were read from a single sample in a study of blood T cell repertoires in COVID-19. TCRdb keeps only in-frame clones here, not all; method: immunoSEQ multiplex PCR. The sample shows 300,000 or so clones, 86% of them seen only once. The sequencing input was PBMCs or T cells enriched from blood (not recorded which). The receptors derive from a woman between 35 and 50 years old with acute COVID-19. CDR3s include the opening cysteine and the closing phenylalanine or tryptophan. D genes are given only for firm matches. A clone size is listed for some rows: how often the clone was seen (once, few, many), or a class if it is expanded.

>.|TRBJ2-4|TRBD2|TRBV7-6
CASSLTNSGAEGSIQYF
TGTGCCAGCAGCTTAACTAATAGCGGGGCGGAGGGCTCTATTCAGTACTTC
>.|TRBJ1-3|TRBD1|TRBV7-9
CASSIRTGGSGNTIYF
TGTGCCAGCAGCATACGGACAGGGGGCTCTGGAAACACCATATATTTT
>.|TRBJ1-2|.|TRBV18
CASSLQGRANYGYTF
TGTGCCAGCTCACTTCAGGGGCGAGCTAACTATGGCTACACCTTC
>.|TRBJ2-5|.|TRBV7-9
CASSSRQAEETQYF
TGTGCCAGCAGCTCTCGACAGGCTGAAGAGACCCAGTACTTC
>.|TRBJ2-7|.|TRBV5-1
CASSPVPAAGYEQYF
TGCGCCAGCAGCCCCGTTCCTGCAGCGGGTTACGAGCAGTACTTC
>.|TRBJ2-2|TRBD2|TRBV7-2
CASSLDPLAAHTGELFF
TGTGCCAGCAGCTTAGACCCACTAGCGGCCCACACCGGGGAGCTGTTTTTT
>.|TRBJ2-3|.|TRBV6-2/TRBV6-3
CASSLQGFADTQYF
TGTGCCAGCAGCCTTCAGGGGTTCGCAGATACGCAGTATTTT
>few|TRBJ1-1|.|TRBV7-9
CASSSDGTLEAFF
TGTGCCAGCAGCTCGGACGGGACACTAGAAGCTTTCTTT
>.|TRBJ1-1|.|TRBV13
CASSLEGGYDTEAFF
TGTGCCAGCAGCTTAGAGGGAGGGTATGACACTGAAGCTTTCTTT
>.|TRBJ2-1|TRBD1|TRBV29-1
CSVEGDRRLNEQFF
TGCAGCGTTGAAGGGGACAGAAGGTTGAATGAGCAGTTCTTC
>.|TRBJ2-1|.|TRBV4-2
CASSQDRKSGYNEQFF
TGTGCCAGCAGCCAAGATAGGAAGAGCGGATACAATGAGCAGTTCTTC
>.|TRBJ2-7|.|TRBV3-1/TRBV3-2
CASSQGTGTTYEQYF
TGTGCCAGCAGCCAAGGTACAGGGACCACCTACGAGCAGTACTTC
>.|TRBJ1-2|TRBD1|TRBV6-6
CASSYPGQGTLYTF
TGTGCCAGCAGTTACCCGGGACAGGGTACTCTCTACACCTTC
>few|TRBJ2-2|.|TRBV7-3
CASSRTHQGGTGELFF
TGTGCCAGCAGCCGCACCCATCAGGGGGGCACCGGGGAGCTGTTTTTT
>.|TRBJ2-1|TRBD2|TRBV5-1
CASRTGTSGRGGEQFF
TGCGCCAGCAGGACCGGGACTAGCGGGAGAGGGGGTGAGCAGTTCTTC
>.|TRBJ1-5|.|TRBV15
CATSRDSGLNQPQHF
TGTGCCACCAGCAGAGATTCAGGGCTCAATCAGCCCCAGCATTTT
>.|TRBJ1-6|.|TRBV27
CASSPRPLGRNSPLHF
TGTGCCAGCAGTCCCCGCCCCCTGGGGAGAAATTCACCCCTCCACTTT
>.|TRBJ2-7|.|TRBV12-3/TRBV12-4
CASSRGSYEQYF
TGTGCCAGCAGTCGGGGTTCCTACGAGCAGTACTTC
>.|TRBJ1-3|TRBD1|TRBV19
CASRDRGGGNTIYF
TGTGCCAGTAGGGACAGGGGTGGCGGAAACACCATATATTTT
>.|TRBJ1-3|.|TRBV5-4
CASSLDGNSGNTIYF
TGTGCCAGCAGCTTGGACGGGAACTCTGGAAACACCATATATTTT
>.|TRBJ1-1|.|TRBV7-2
CASSPPLYTEAFF
TGTGCCAGCAGCCCTCCCTTATACACTGAAGCTTTCTTT
>.|TRBJ2-3|.|TRBV19
CASSIQVATDTQYF
TGTGCCAGTAGTATACAGGTGGCAACAGATACGCAGTATTTT
>.|TRBJ1-5|.|TRBV4-2
CASSQERDNQPQHF
TGTGCCAGCAGCCAAGAGAGGGACAATCAGCCCCAGCATTTT
>.|TRBJ2-7|.|TRBV18
CASSPETSYEQYF
TGTGCCAGCTCACCGGAGACTAGCTACGAGCAGTACTTC
>.|TRBJ2-5|TRBD2|TRBV4-1
CASSQETSGRETQYF
TGCGCCAGCAGCCAAGAGACTAGCGGGAGGGAGACCCAGTACTTC
>.|TRBJ1-4|.|TRBV6-5
CASSAGLRLEKLFF
TGTGCCAGCAGCGCAGGACTGCGGCTTGAAAAACTGTTTTTT
>.|TRBJ2-3|.|TRBV5-1
CASYRTIRGSSTDTQYF
TGCGCCAGCTACCGAACAATCCGGGGAAGTAGCACAGATACGCAGTATTTT
>.|TRBJ2-5|TRBD2|TRBV9
CASSGTSGRLETQYF
TGTGCCAGCAGCGGGACTAGCGGGAGGCTAGAGACCCAGTACTTC
>.|TRBJ2-3|TRBD2|TRBV5-4
CASSYVASGHPSTDTQYF
TGTGCCAGCAGCTATGTTGCTAGCGGGCACCCTAGCACAGATACGCAGTATTTT
>.|TRBJ1-1|TRBD1|TRBV19
CASSILSRTGLTEAFF
TGTGCCAGTAGTATCTTGTCGAGGACAGGGTTGACTGAAGCTTTCTTT
>.|TRBJ2-1|TRBD2|TRBV19
CASSIDEREVDEQFF
TGTGCCAGTAGTATAGATGAGCGGGAGGTCGATGAGCAGTTCTTC
>.|TRBJ1-2|.|TRBV5-4
CASSIDAGFLRYTF
TGTGCCAGCAGCATAGACGCAGGGTTCTTGCGCTACACCTTC
>.|TRBJ1-6|.|TRBV5-6
CASSLTGGKRSSPLHF
TGTGCCAGCAGCTTAACGGGCGGGAAGAGGAGTTCACCCCTCCACTTT
>.|TRBJ1-2|.|TRBV28
CASSSGSSFNYGYTF
TGTGCCAGCAGCTCAGGGTCCTCCTTTAACTATGGCTACACCTTC
>.|TRBJ1-1|.|TRBV7-2
CASSLVQGGEAFF
TGTGCCAGCAGCTTAGTCCAGGGTGGAGAAGCTTTCTTT
>.|TRBJ2-2|.|TRBV7-3
CASSLKFGSGELFF
TGTGCCAGCAGCTTAAAATTCGGGTCCGGGGAGCTGTTTTTT
>once|TRBJ1-4|.|TRBV9
CASSVGWEANEKLFF
TGTGCCAGCAGCGTAGGATGGGAGGCTAATGAAAAACTGTTTTTT
>.|TRBJ1-2|TRBD1|TRBV5-1
CASSATGLGGYTF
TGCGCCAGCAGCGCGACAGGGTTGGGAGGCTACACCTTC
>.|TRBJ2-1|.|TRBV4-1
CASSQGTTGSSYNEQFF
TGCGCCAGCAGCCAGGGTACTACTGGGAGCTCCTACAATGAGCAGTTCTTC
>few|TRBJ1-5|TRBD1|TRBV5-8
CASSLGQGGFQPQHF
TGTGCCAGCAGCTTGGGACAGGGTGGATTTCAGCCCCAGCATTTT
>.|TRBJ1-6|TRBD1|TRBV2
CASSVEGQGSSSPLHF
TGTGCCAGCAGTGTAGAGGGACAGGGGTCAAGTTCACCCCTCCACTTT
>.|TRBJ2-5|.|TRBV10-1
CASVGEETQYF
TGCGCCAGCGTGGGAGAGGAGACCCAGTACTTC
>.|TRBJ1-1|.|TRBV18
CASSPMSGFEAFF
TGTGCCAGCTCACCAATGTCCGGGTTTGAAGCTTTCTTT
>.|TRBJ1-4|TRBD1|TRBV4-3
CASSQDGTAKINEKLFF
TGCGCCAGCAGCCAAGATGGGACAGCGAAAATTAATGAAAAACTGTTTTTT
>.|TRBJ2-7|TRBD1|TRBV6-1
CASSEDRGWEQYF
TGTGCCAGCAGTGAAGACAGGGGATGGGAGCAGTACTTC
>.|TRBJ1-5|TRBD1|TRBV2
CASTLDRGLQPQHF
TGTGCCAGCACCTTGGACAGGGGGCTTCAGCCCCAGCATTTT
>.|TRBJ1-4|.|TRBV19
CASSRGGFNEKLFF
TGTGCCAGTAGTAGGGGAGGATTCAATGAAAAACTGTTTTTT
>once|TRBJ2-1|TRBD2|TRBV5-6
CASSWSVWEGNEQFF
TGTGCCAGCAGCTGGAGTGTATGGGAGGGGAATGAGCAGTTCTTC
>.|TRBJ1-1|.|TRBV11-2
CASSLDRNTEAFF
TGTGCCAGCAGCTTAGATCGGAACACTGAAGCTTTCTTT
>.|TRBJ2-7|.|TRBV20-1
CSASSGDSYEQYF
TGCAGTGCTAGTTCGGGGGACTCCTACGAGCAGTACTTC
>.|TRBJ1-2|TRBD1|TRBV7-9
CASSHRQGRGYTF
TGTGCCAGCAGCCATCGACAGGGAAGGGGCTACACCTTC
>few|TRBJ2-5|.|TRBV5-5
CASSLGGGTQETQYF
TGTGCCAGCAGCTTGGGAGGTGGAACCCAAGAGACCCAGTACTTC
>.|TRBJ1-5|.|TRBV5-4
CASSRAGQPQHF
TGTGCCAGCAGCCGTGCAGGTCAGCCCCAGCATTTT